The following is a T cell receptor beta chain sequence with its context. Its cognate antigen is unknown. The data derive from a study of cytomegalovirus exposure and HLA in healthy donors. General observations from the study: Associated with HLA alleles at 0.05 false discovery rate in a later analysis were around 15,000 TCR beta sequences.

Germline lookup yields CDR1 SNHLY and CDR2 FYNNEI. With V trimmed by 8 bases and J by 2 bases, 3 bases remained unmatched. The CDR3 has 13 amino acids. Primers for the PCR totalled 60 Vbeta and 13 Jbeta. Original methodology: Unique TCR beta chains totaled 65 million to 95 million in a later count, with approximately 11 million of them shared. Produced via immunoSEQ multiplex PCR; TCRdb's table is partial and in-frame only. V and J calls and clone size are given by that table; D and trimming were obtained from the DNA. The sample carries around 190,000 clones, roughly four fifths recorded once. Material for sequencing was PBMCs. The V and J genes are TRBV2 and TRBJ2-3; TRBD1 matches 8 bases. This TCR was recovered from a woman in her 30s in good health and CMV-seropositive. The CDR3 nucleotides are TGTGCCAGCGCGGGACAGGTCACAGATACGCAGTATTTT. Its translation: CASAGQVTDTQYF.